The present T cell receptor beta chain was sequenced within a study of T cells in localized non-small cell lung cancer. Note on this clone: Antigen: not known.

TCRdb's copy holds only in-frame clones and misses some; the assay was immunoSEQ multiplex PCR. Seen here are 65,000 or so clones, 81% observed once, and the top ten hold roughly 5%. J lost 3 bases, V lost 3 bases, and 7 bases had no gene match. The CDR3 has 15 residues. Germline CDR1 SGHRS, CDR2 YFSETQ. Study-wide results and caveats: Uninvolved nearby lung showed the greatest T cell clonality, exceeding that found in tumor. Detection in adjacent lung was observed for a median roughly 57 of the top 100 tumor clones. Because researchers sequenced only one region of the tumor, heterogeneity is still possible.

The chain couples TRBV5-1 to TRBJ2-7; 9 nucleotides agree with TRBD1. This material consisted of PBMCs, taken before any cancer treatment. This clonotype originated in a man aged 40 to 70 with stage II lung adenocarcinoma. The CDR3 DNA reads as TGCGCCAGCAGCTGGGGGACAGGGACCAACTACGAGCAGTACTTC. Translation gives CASSWGTGTNYEQYF.